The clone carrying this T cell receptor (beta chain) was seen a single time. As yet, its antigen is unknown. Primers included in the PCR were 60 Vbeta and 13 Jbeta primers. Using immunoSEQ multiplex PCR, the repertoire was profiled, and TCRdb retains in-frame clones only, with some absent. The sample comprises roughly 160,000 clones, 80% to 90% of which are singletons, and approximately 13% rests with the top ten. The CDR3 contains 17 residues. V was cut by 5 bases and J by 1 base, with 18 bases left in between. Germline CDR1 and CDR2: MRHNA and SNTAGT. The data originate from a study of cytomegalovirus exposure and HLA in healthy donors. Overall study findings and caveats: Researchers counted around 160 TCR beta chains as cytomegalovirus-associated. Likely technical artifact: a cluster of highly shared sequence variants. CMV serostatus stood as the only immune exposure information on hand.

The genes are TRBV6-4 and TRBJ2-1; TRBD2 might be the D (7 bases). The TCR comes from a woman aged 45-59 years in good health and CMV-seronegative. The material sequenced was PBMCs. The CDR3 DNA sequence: TGTGCCAGCAGTCCAAGGGGGGGGGCTAATTCCTACAATGAGCAGTTCTTC. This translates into CASSPRGGANSYNEQFF.